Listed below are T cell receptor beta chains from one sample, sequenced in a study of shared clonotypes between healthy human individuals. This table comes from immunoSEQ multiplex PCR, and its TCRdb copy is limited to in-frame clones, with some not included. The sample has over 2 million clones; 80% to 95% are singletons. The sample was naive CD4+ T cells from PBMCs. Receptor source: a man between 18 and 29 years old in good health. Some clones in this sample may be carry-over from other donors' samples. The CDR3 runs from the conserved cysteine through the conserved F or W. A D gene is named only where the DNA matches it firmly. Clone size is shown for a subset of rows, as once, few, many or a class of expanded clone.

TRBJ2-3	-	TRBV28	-	CASSLTQTSTDTQYF	TGTGCCAGCAGTTTAACGCAAACTAGCACAGATACGCAGTATTTT
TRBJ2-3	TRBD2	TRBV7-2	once	CASSSGTSGHTSTDTQYF	TGTGCCAGCAGCTCCGGGACTAGCGGCCACACGAGCACAGATACGCAGTATTTT
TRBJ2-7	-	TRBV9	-	CASSVIGASEQYF	TGTGCCAGCAGCGTAATTGGAGCCTCCGAGCAGTACTTC
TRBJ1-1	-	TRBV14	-	CASSQESRTEAFF	TGTGCCAGCAGCCAAGAGTCCCGTACTGAAGCTTTCTTT
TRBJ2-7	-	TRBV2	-	CASSVLNEQYF	TGTGCCAGCAGTGTATTGAACGAGCAGTACTTC
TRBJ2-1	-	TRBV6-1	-	CASGRTSYNEQFF	TGTGCCAGCGGGCGGACCTCCTACAATGAGCAGTTCTTC
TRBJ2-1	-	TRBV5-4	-	CASSQTGRYNEQFF	TGTGCCAGCAGCCAGACAGGGAGGTACAATGAGCAGTTCTTC
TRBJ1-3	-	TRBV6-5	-	CASSYEAGLNTIYF	TGTGCCAGCAGTTACGAGGCAGGACTAAACACCATATATTTT
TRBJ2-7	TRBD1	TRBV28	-	CASRDGTAKSYEQYF	TGTGCCAGCAGGGACGGGACAGCTAAATCCTACGAGCAGTACTTC
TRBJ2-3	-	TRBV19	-	CASSTSWGIDTDTQYF	TGTGCCAGTAGTACCTCATGGGGGATAGACACAGATACGCAGTATTTT
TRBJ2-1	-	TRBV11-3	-	CASSRGTPEQFF	TGTGCCAGCAGCCGCGGGACTCCGGAGCAGTTCTTC
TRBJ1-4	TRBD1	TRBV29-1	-	CSARDSLNEKLFF	TGCAGCGCCCGGGACAGCCTAAATGAAAAACTGTTTTTT
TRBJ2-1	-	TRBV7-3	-	CASSLRRADNEQFF	TGTGCCAGCAGCCTCCGGCGAGCGGACAATGAGCAGTTCTTC
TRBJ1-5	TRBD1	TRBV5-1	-	CASSPGQGFQPQHF	TGCGCCAGCAGCCCGGGACAGGGTTTCCAGCCCCAGCATTTT
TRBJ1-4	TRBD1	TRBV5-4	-	CASSLGGTGDEKLFF	TGTGCCAGCAGCTTGGGTGGGACAGGGGATGAAAAACTGTTTTTT
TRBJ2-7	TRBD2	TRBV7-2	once	CASSLVIWASGRAGQYF	TGTGCCAGCAGCTTAGTCATTTGGGCTAGCGGGAGGGCCGGGCAGTACTTC
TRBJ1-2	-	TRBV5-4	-	CASSSALGGYGYTF	TGTGCCAGCAGCTCCGCGTTAGGTGGCTATGGCTACACCTTC
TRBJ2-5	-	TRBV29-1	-	CSVATGLETQYF	TGCAGCGTCGCGACAGGTTTGGAGACCCAGTACTTC
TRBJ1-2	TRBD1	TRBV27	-	CASSLVSSQGAQYGYTF	TGTGCCAGCAGTTTAGTCTCATCTCAGGGGGCGCAGTATGGCTACACCTTC
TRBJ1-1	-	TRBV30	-	CAWIRVTEAFF	TGTGCCTGGATTAGGGTCACTGAAGCTTTCTTT
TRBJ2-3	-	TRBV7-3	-	CASSPTLTDTQYF	TGTGCCAGCAGCCCGACTCTAACAGATACGCAGTATTTT
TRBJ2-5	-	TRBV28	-	CASSPRGRRGVETQYF	TGTGCCAGCAGTCCTCGTGGGCGCAGGGGCGTGGAGACCCAGTACTTC
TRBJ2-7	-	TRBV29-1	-	CSVGSGAEQYF	TGCAGCGTTGGTTCAGGGGCCGAGCAGTACTTC
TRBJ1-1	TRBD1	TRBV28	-	CASSLRYGGGMNTEAFF	TGTGCCAGCAGTTTAAGGTACGGAGGGGGCATGAACACTGAAGCTTTCTTT
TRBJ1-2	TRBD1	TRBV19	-	CASSISGTGDGGYTF	TGTGCCAGTAGTATCTCCGGGACAGGGGACGGTGGCTACACCTTC
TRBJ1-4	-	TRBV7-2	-	CASNKGREGEKLFF	TGTGCCAGCAACAAGGGCAGGGAGGGTGAAAAACTGTTTTTT
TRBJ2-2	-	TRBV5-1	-	CASSFGGAGNTGELFF	TGCGCCAGCAGCTTTGGAGGGGCAGGGAACACCGGGGAGCTGTTTTTT
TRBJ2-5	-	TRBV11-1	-	CASSRGETQYF	TGTGCCAGCAGCCGTGGGGAGACCCAGTACTTC